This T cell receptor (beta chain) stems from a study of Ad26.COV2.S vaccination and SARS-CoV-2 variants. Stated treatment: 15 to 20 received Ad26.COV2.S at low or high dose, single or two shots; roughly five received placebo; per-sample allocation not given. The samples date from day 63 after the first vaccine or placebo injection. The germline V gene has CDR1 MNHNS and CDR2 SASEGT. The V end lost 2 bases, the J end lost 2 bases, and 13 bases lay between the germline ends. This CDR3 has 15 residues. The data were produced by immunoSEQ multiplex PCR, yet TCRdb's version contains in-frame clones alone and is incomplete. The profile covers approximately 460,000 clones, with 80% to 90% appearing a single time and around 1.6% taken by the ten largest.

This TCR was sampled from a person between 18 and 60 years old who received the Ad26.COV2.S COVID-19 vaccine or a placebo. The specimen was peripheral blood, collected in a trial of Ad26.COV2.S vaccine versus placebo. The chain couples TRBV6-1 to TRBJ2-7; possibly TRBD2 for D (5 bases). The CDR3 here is CASSELDHSAYEQYF. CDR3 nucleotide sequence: TGTGCCAGCAGTGAACTGGACCATAGCGCCTACGAGCAGTACTTC.